The next 27 T cell receptor beta chains were all read from a single sample in a study of CD8+CD57+ T cells in acquired aplastic anemia. All patients picked for sequencing had shown, by flow cytometry, an expansion of CD8+CD57+ cells. Genomic DNA constituted the template upon which TCR beta VDJ and CDR3 profiling was performed. Via MiXCR, TCRdb re-called the reads, giving one row per CDR3 protein. The table includes approximately 200,000 distinct CDR3 sequences, around 49% detected once. The sequenced sample was sorted CD4+, CD8+, or CD8+CD57+ T cells (not recorded which) from PBMCs. The receptor source for this set is a human donor with aplastic anemia.

This clonotype was detected once. The V call is TRBV9, the J call TRBJ1-1; D gene ambiguous. Germline CDR1 is SGDLS and CDR2 is YYNGEE. This CDR3 contains 14 residues. Deletions cut 0 bases from V and 6 bases from J, with 12 bases between. CDR3 nucleotide sequence: TGTGCCAGCAGCGTAGGGTCAGGCGGTTCTGAAGCTTTCTTT. This translates into CASSVGSGGSEAFF.

This clonotype was detected ten times or more. The V and J genes are TRBV9 and TRBJ2-5; D gene unclear. Deletions cut 0 bases from V and 2 bases from J, with 8 bases between. This CDR3 spans 14 amino acids. CDR1 is SGDLS and CDR2 is YYNGEE in the germline V gene. CDR3 residues: CASSVDLAQETQYF. In DNA form, the CDR3 reads TGTGCCAGCAGCGTAGACTTGGCACAAGAGACCCAGTACTTC. Together with reference TRBV9 and TRBJ2-5, the CDR3 gives the full variable domain: DSGVTQTPKHLITATGQRVTLRCSPRSGDLSVYWYQQSLDQGLQFLIQYYNGEERAKGNILERFSAQQFPDLHSELNLSSLELGDSALYFCASSVDLAQETQYFGPGTRLLVL.

The gene calls are TRBV19 and TRBJ1-2; D is ambiguous. The CDR3 length is 8 residues. Trimming took off 8 bases at V and 7 bases at J, with 2 bases between the two ends. CDR1 and CDR2 (germline): LNHDA, SQIVND (reference sequence). CDR3 in DNA: TGTGCCAGTGGTGGCTACACCTTC. Amino acid sequence: CASGGYTF.

This clonotype showed up just a few times. The chain is built from TRBV18 and TRBJ1-6; 7 nucleotides line up with TRBD1. The trim removed 3 bases at V and 11 bases at J, leaving 13 bases unmatched. CDR3 length: 16 amino acids. Germline V gene data show CDR1 as KGHSH and CDR2 as LQKENI. The chain's CDR3 is CASSPGRTGATAPLHF. Written as DNA, the CDR3 is TGTGCCAGCTCACCCGGGAGGACAGGCGCCACCGCACCCCTCCACTTT.

This clonotype was recorded many times. V is TRBV6-5 and J is TRBJ1-2, with a possible D match to TRBD1 (5 bases). The CDR3 totals 12 residues. V was shortened by 6 bases and J by 8 bases, with 13 bases between the two germline ends. Germline CDR1 reads MNHEY; CDR2 reads SVGAGI. CDR3 sequence reads: CASSRGTDGYTF. The CDR3 bases are TGTGCCAGCAGCCGAGGGACCGACGGCTACACCTTC.

In this sample, this clonotype turned up many times. V usage is TRBV4-1 and J usage is TRBJ1-5; TRBD1 is a possible D gene (6 bases). This CDR3 comprises 15 residues. The germline gives CDR1 MGHRA, CDR2 YSYEKL. V lost 4 bases and J 0 bases, leaving 10 bases between the germline ends. CDR3 in DNA: TGCGCCAGCAGCCTCCGGACAGATAGCAATCAGCCCCAGCATTTT. Protein sequence: CASSLRTDSNQPQHF.

This chain connects TRBV15 to TRBJ2-3, with 12 positions matching TRBD2. V trimming: 0 bases; J trimming: 0 bases; junction bases outside the gene matches: 10. From germline, CDR1 is LNHNV and CDR2 YYDKDF (reference sequence). The CDR3 has 20 residues. CDR3 sequence (DNA): TGTGCCACCAGCAGAGATCGGACTAGCGGGGTATCAATTAGCACAGATACGCAGTATTTT. Residues: CATSRDRTSGVSISTDTQYF.

The V gene is TRBV7-2, the J gene TRBJ1-6; the D gene is possibly TRBD1 (5 bases). V lost 4 bases and J lost 14, with 12 bases in between. Per germline, CDR1 SGHTA and CDR2 FQGNSA. CDR3 size: 12 residues. CDR3 DNA sequence: TGTGCCAGCAGCTCGGGGGTGAACGCCCTCCACTTT. This codes for CASSSGVNALHF.

The CDR3 reads CSARGTSGDSTDTQYF. CDR3 nucleotides: TGCAGTGCTAGAGGGACTAGCGGGGATAGCACAGATACGCAGTATTTT. The chain joins TRBV20-1 to TRBJ2-3; TRBD2 matches 12 bases. With 1 base clipped from V and 0 bases from J, the junction kept 2 bases outside the gene matches. Germline V gives CDR1 DFQATT, CDR2 SNEGSKA (reference sequence). The CDR3 is 16 amino acids.

V gene TRBV19 combines with J gene TRBJ1-2; 9 bases map to TRBD1. The CDR3 is 12 amino acids. Germline trimming cut 7 bases from V and 8 bases from J; bases unmatched to any gene: 5. Per the germline V gene, CDR1 is LNHDA and CDR2 is SQIVND (reference sequence). The CDR3 loop reads CASIGTGWGYTF. The CDR3 DNA is TGTGCCAGTATTGGGACAGGGTGGGGCTACACCTTC.

The table lists this clonotype with a count of one. A much bigger clone sits one base away, suggesting this may be a read error. The chain is built from TRBV9 and TRBJ2-1, with D maybe TRBD1 (6 bases). Germline CDR1 is SGDLS and CDR2 is YYNGEE. The CDR3 is 16 residues long. DNA for the CDR3: TGTGCCGGCAGCGTAGTCACAGGCCCGGGACAATATGAGCAGTTCTTC. Amino acids: CAGSVVTGPGQYEQFF.

This clonotype was recorded a few times. The rearrangement links TRBV6-1 to TRBJ1-1; D not resolved. From germline, CDR1 is MNHNS and CDR2 SASEGT. V was cut by 6 bases and J by 1 base, with 12 bases left in between. CDR3 length: 14 residues. The CDR3 DNA is TGTGCCAGCAGGAGATCGGCAGAGAACACTGAAGCTTTCTTT. Protein sequence: CASRRSAENTEAFF.

The rearrangement uses TRBV2 and TRBJ1-2, with TRBD1 as a possible D gene (6 bases). CDR3 length: 12 residues. V was pared by 6 bases and J by 6 bases, with 11 bases between. Germline assignment: CDR1 SNHLY and CDR2 FYNNEI. CDR3 in DNA: TGTGCCAGCAGGGGGGGGCTCGATGGCTACACCTTC. It yields the protein CASRGGLDGYTF. Based on the CDR3 plus reference TRBV2 and TRBJ1-2, the full variable domain is EPEVTQTPSHQVTQMGQEVILRCVPISNHLYFYWYRQILGQKVEFLVSFYNNEISEKSEIFDDQFSVERPDGSNFTLKIRSTKLEDSAMYFCASRGGLDGYTFGSGTRLTVV.

This chain links TRBV24-1 with TRBJ2-3; 9 bases are a match to TRBD2. After removal of 0 bases from V and 4 bases from J, the junction contained 1 base not matched to a gene. Germline V gene sequence: CDR1 KGHDR, CDR2 SFDVKD. The CDR3 length is 15 residues. The chain's CDR3 is CATSDLAGGSDTQYF. The CDR3 coding sequence is TGTGCCACCAGTGATTTGGCGGGGGGGTCAGATACGCAGTATTTT.

The chain uses TRBV5-4 and TRBJ1-4; D may be TRBD1 (5 bases). Trimming shortened V by 7 bases and J by 6 bases, and 13 bases separated the two germline ends. There are 13 residues in the CDR3. Looked up from germline, CDR1 is SGHNT and CDR2 is YYREEE (reference sequence). The DNA for the CDR3 is TGTGCCAGCGGGGAGCGAGGGGATGAAAAACTGTTTTTT. Protein sequence: CASGERGDEKLFF.

V is TRBV7-9 and J is TRBJ2-3; TRBD2 might be the D (6 bases). Trimming stripped 11 bases from V and 3 bases from J, with 6 bases between. Germline CDR1 is SEHNR and CDR2 is FQNEAQ (reference sequence). This CDR3 contains 10 residues. In nucleotides, the CDR3 is TGTGCCGCGGGGACAGATACGCAGTATTTT. It codes for CAAGTDTQYF.

A word on this clonotype: It is unclear where the CDR3 begins or ends on the DNA, so no DNA is shown, and the CDR3 is as TCRdb lists it. The V call is TRBV24-1, the J call TRBJ1-1. The CDR3 totals 23 residues, both ends included. CDR1 is KGHDR and CDR2 is SFDVKD in the germline V gene. The CDR3 here is CATSDLTPLRVTTSSTSDTEAFF.

In regard to this clonotype: This may come from a read error, since a much larger clone is one base off. J is TRBJ1-5 and V is TRBV28, with no clear D. The CDR3 extends over 12 amino acids. V shed 6 bases and J shed 10 bases, with 13 bases lying between them. Germline V gene sequence: CDR1 MDHEN, CDR2 SYDVKM. The CDR3 loop reads CASRAHPLPQHF. In nucleotides, the CDR3 is TGTGCCAGCAGGGCACACCCCTTACCCCAGCATTTT.

This sequence joins TRBV11-2 and TRBJ1-2; D may be TRBD1 (5 bases). Germline V CDR1 and CDR2: SGHAT, FQNNGV. CDR3 length: 14 residues. V was pared by 7 bases and J by 3 bases, with 15 bases between. CDR3 protein: CASIAGQAHYGYTF. CDR3 DNA: TGTGCCAGCATTGCAGGGCAGGCCCACTATGGCTACACCTTC.

The V call is TRBV7-9, the J call TRBJ2-1; D not certain. V was cut by 8 bases and J by 6 bases, with 8 bases left in between. The CDR3 runs to 11 residues. CDR1 and CDR2 from the germline V gene are SEHNR and FQNEAQ (reference sequence). The CDR3 here is CASGFGNEQFF. In DNA form, the CDR3 reads TGTGCCAGCGGGTTCGGCAATGAGCAGTTCTTC.

This clonotype was detected only a few times. This chain uses TRBV28 with TRBJ1-3, with D hard to call. This CDR3 is built from 15 residues. The ends were cut back, 6 bases at V and 4 bases at J, with 16 bases in the middle. Per germline, CDR1 MDHEN and CDR2 SYDVKM. The CDR3 here is CASSPNFWAGNTIYF. The CDR3 nucleotides are TGTGCCAGCAGCCCCAATTTTTGGGCGGGAAACACCATATATTTT.

This chain links TRBV18 with TRBJ2-5, with D perhaps matching TRBD2 (5 bases). The CDR3 covers 16 residues. Germline CDR1 is KGHSH and CDR2 is LQKENI. The V gene lost 3 bases and the J gene lost 1 base, with 15 bases spanning the gap. CDR3 residues: CASSPSGRVLQETQYF. The CDR3 DNA reads as TGTGCCAGCTCACCCTCTGGGCGGGTCCTCCAAGAGACCCAGTACTTC.

The rearrangement joins TRBV2 to TRBJ1-2; possible D gene TRBD1, 6 bases. Germline assignment: CDR1 SNHLY and CDR2 FYNNEI. This CDR3 contains 13 residues. V lost 5 bases to trimming and J lost 2 bases, with 9 bases between them. The CDR3: CASSRGANYGYTF. The CDR3 coding sequence is TGTGCCAGCAGTCGGGGGGCGAACTATGGCTACACCTTC.

The rearrangement uses TRBV7-2 and TRBJ1-2; 11 bases agree with TRBD1. The CDR3 has 14 amino acids. Germline V gene sequence: CDR1 SGHTA, CDR2 FQGNSA. The V gene end was trimmed by 5 bases and the J gene end by 7 bases; junction bases not matched to a gene: 6. CDR3 region: CASSPRDRGFGYTF. CDR3 DNA: TGTGCCAGCAGCCCTCGGGACAGGGGGTTTGGCTACACCTTC.

In this sample, this clonotype turned up many times. The chain couples TRBV4-2 to TRBJ1-1; TRBD1 agrees at 9 bases. Germline CDR1 reads LGHNA; CDR2 reads YNFKEQ. The CDR3 length is 16 residues. V trimming: 4 bases; J trimming: 3 bases; junction bases outside the gene matches: 9. In DNA, the CDR3 is TGTGCCAGCAGCCCGTGGACAGGGGAGGGTGACACTGAAGCTTTCTTT. Its protein product is CASSPWTGEGDTEAFF.

This clonotype was detected only a few times. This chain uses TRBV4-1 with TRBJ2-3; 15 bases map to TRBD2. The length of the CDR3 is 16 residues. J lost 9 bases, V lost 4 bases, and 8 bases had no gene match. The germline gives CDR1 MGHRA, CDR2 YSYEKL. CDR3 residues: CASSPGLAGGPWTQYF. CDR3 DNA: TGCGCCAGCAGCCCAGGACTAGCGGGGGGGCCCTGGACGCAGTATTTT.

V gene TRBV20-1 combines with J gene TRBJ2-5; 11 bases are a match to TRBD1. The germline CDR1 and CDR2 sequences are DFQATT and SNEGSKA (reference sequence). This CDR3 is built from 14 residues. With 6 bases clipped from V and 5 bases from J, the junction kept 8 bases outside the gene matches. The chain's CDR3 is CSAQGQGVRETQYF. DNA of the CDR3: TGCAGTGCGCAGGGACAGGGGGTACGGGAGACCCAGTACTTC.